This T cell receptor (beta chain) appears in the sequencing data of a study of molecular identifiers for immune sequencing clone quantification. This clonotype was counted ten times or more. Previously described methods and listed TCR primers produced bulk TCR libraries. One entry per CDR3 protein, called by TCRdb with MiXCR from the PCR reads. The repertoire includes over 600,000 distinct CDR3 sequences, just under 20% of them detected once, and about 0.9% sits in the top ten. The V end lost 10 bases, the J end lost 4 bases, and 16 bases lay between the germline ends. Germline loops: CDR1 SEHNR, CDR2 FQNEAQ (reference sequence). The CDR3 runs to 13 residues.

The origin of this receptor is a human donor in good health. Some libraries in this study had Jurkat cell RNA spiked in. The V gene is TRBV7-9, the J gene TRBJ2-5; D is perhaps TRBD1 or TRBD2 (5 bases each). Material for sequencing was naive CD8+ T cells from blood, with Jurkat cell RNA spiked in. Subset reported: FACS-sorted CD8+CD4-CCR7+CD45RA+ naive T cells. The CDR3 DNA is TGTGCCACAGGGTACAGCGGTGGAGAGACCCAGTACTTC. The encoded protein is CATGYSGGETQYF.